This passage covers 4 T cell receptor beta chains from one sample sequenced in a study of beta chain features in type 1 diabetes. Notes on the study in general: People with Type 1 diabetes carried modestly yet significantly shorter TCRB CDR3s in all four CD4+ subsets.

Antigen specificity for these receptors is unknown. Expressed TCRB transcripts were sequenced because the isolated RNA had all been reverse transcribed beforehand. Here immunoSEQ multiplex PCR was the method, and the copy in TCRdb shows in-frame clones only, minus some. The table has about 660,000 clones, roughly an eighth seen once. Sequenced input: naive CD4+ T cells from blood. The receptors stem from a man younger than 35 with type 1 diabetes.

The CDR3 DNA follows: TGTGCCAGCAGCCCGGGCGGACATGGGGAGACCCAGTACTTC. Amino acids: CASSPGGHGETQYF. This chain uses TRBV4-2 with TRBJ2-5, with D possibly matching TRBD1 (5 bases). Germline CDR1 LGHNA, CDR2 YNFKEQ. The V end was cut by 4 bases, the J end by 5 bases, with 14 bases between. There are 14 residues in the CDR3.

A note on this clone: This sample includes further DNA sequences coding for the same CDR3. The genes are TRBV27 and TRBJ2-5; no firm D call. CDR3 size: 12 residues. V was cut by 4 bases and J by 4 bases, with 7 bases left in between. Germline CDR1 is MNHEY and CDR2 is SMNVEV (reference sequence). The CDR3 sequence is CASSYRGETQYF. Here the CDR3 DNA reads TGTGCCAGCAGTTACAGAGGAGAGACCCAGTACTTC.

This clone was found a few times. This chain links TRBV15 with TRBJ2-1; 7 positions match TRBD2. Germline values: CDR1 LNHNV, CDR2 YYDKDF (reference sequence). After removal of 3 bases from V and 4 bases from J, the junction contained 12 bases not matched to a gene. This CDR3 is 17 amino acids long. CDR3 amino acids: CATSSGGGSRSYNEQFF. The CDR3 DNA reads as TGTGCCACCAGCAGTGGTGGCGGGAGCCGATCATACAATGAGCAGTTCTTC.

This clone has more than one count but fewer than ten. CDR3 loop: CASSGTISGEQYF. In DNA, the CDR3 is TGTGCCAGCAGCGGAACAATTTCAGGGGAGCAGTACTTC. The chain combines TRBV9 with TRBJ2-7, with a tentative D call TRBD1 (5 bases). Per the germline V gene, CDR1 is SGDLS and CDR2 is YYNGEE. Between the trimmed V and J ends, which lost 3 bases and 7 bases, there was a span of 14 bases. The CDR3 spans 13 residues.